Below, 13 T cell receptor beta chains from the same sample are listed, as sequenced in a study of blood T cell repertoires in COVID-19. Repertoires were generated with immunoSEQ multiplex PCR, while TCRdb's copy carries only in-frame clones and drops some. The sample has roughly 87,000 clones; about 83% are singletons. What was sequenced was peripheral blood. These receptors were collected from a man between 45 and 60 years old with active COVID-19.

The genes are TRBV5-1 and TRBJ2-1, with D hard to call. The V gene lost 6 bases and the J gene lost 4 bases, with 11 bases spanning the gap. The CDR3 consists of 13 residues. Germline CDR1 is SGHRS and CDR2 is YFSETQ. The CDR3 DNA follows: TGCGCCAGCAATTTCGGGTCTTACAATGAGCAGTTCTTC. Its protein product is CASNFGSYNEQFF.

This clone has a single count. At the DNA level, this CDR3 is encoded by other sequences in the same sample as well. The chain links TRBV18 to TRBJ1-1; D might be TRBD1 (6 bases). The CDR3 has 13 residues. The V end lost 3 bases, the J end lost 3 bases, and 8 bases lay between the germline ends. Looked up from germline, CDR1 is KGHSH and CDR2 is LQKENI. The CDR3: CASSPAGDTEAFF. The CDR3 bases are TGTGCCAGCTCACCCGCAGGGGACACTGAAGCTTTCTTT.

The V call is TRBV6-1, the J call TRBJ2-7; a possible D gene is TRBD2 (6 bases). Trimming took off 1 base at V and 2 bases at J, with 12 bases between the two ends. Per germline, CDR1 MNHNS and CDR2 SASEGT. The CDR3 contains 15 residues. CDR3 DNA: TGTGCCAGCAGTGAAGAAGGAGGGCAGACCTACGAGCAGTACTTC. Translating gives CASSEEGGQTYEQYF.

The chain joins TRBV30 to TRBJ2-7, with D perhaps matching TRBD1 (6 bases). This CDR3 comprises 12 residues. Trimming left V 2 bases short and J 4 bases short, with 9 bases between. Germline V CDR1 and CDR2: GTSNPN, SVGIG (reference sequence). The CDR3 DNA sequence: TGTGCCTGGAGTCCGGACAGTTACGAGCAGTACTTC. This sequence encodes CAWSPDSYEQYF.

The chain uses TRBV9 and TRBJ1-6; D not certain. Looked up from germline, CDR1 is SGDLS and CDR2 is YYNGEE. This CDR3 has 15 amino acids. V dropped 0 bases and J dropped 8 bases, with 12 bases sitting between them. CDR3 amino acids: CASSVGVGWDSPLHF. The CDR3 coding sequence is TGTGCCAGCAGCGTAGGGGTCGGGTGGGATTCACCCCTCCACTTT.

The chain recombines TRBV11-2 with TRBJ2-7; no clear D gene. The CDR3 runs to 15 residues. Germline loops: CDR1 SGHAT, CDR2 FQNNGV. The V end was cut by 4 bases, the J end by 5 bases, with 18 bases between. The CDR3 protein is CASSYSGVRSDEQYF. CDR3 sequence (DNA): TGTGCCAGCAGCTACTCAGGTGTTAGGTCCGACGAGCAGTACTTC. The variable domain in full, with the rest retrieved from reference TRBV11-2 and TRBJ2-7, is EAGVAQSPRYKIIEKRQSVAFWCNPISGHATLYWYQQILGQGPKLLIQFQNNGVVDDSQLPKDRFSAERLKGVDSTLKIQPAKLEDSAVYLCASSYSGVRSDEQYFGPGTRLTVT.

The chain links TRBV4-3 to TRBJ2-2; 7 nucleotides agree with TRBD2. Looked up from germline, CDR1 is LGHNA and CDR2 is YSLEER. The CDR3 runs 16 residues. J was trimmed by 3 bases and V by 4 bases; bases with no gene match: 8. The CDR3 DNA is TGCGCCAGCAGCCCAAAAACTAGCGATTACACCGGGGAGCTGTTTTTT. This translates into CASSPKTSDYTGELFF.

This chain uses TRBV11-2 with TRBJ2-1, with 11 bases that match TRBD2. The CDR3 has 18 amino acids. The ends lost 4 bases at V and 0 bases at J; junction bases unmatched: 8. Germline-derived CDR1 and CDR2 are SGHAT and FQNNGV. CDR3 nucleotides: TGTGCCAGCAGCTCCCTAGCGGGAGGCGGAAGCTCCTACAATGAGCAGTTCTTC. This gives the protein CASSSLAGGGSSYNEQFF.

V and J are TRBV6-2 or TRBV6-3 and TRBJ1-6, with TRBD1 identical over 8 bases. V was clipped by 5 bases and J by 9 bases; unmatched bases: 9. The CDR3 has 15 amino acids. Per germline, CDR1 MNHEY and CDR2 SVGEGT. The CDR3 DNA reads TGTGCCAGCAGTACCGGACAGGGCTTAGTTTCACCCCTCCACTTT. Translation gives CASSTGQGLVSPLHF.

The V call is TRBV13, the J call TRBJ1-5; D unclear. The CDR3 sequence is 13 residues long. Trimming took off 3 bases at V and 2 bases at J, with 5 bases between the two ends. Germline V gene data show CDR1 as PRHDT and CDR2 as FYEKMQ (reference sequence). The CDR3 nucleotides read TGTGCCAGCAGCTTCCGGGGCAATCAGCCCCAGCATTTT. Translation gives CASSFRGNQPQHF.

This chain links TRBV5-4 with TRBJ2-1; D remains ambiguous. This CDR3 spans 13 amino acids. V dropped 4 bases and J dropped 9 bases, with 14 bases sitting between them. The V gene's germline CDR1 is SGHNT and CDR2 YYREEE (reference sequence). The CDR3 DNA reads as TGTGCCAGCAGCCCTCGACCCGGCGGTGAGCAGTTCTTC. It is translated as CASSPRPGGEQFF. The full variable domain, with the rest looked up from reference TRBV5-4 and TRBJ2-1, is ETGVTQSPTHLIKTRGQQVTLRCSSQSGHNTVSWYQQALGQGPQFIFQYYREEENGRGNFPPRFSGLQFPNYSSELNVNALELDDSALYLCASSPRPGGEQFFGPGTRLTVL.

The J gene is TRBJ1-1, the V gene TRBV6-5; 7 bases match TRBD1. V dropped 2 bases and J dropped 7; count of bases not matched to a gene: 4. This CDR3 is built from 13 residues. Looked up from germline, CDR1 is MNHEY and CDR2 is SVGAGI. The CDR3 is CASSYIRGDEAFF. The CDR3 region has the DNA TGTGCCAGCAGTTACATCAGGGGGGATGAAGCTTTCTTT.

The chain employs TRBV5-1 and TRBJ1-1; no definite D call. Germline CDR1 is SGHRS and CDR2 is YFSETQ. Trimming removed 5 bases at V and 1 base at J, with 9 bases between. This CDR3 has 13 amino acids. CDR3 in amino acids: CASSEDTNTEAFF. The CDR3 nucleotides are TGCGCCAGCAGTGAGGATACGAACACTGAAGCTTTCTTT.